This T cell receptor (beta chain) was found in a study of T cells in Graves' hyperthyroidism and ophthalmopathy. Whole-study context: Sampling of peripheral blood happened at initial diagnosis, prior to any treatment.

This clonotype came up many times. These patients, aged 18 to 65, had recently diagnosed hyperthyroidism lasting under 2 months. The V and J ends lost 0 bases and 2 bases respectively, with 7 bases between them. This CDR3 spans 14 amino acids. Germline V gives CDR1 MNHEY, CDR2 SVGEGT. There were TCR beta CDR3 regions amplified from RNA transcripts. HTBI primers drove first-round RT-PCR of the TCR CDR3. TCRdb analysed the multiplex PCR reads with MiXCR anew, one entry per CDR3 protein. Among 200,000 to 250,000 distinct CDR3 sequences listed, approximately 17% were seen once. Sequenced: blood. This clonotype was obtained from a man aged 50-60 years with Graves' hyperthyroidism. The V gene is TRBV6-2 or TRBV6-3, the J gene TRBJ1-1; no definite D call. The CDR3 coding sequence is TGTGCCAGCAGTTACTCGATCGAAAACACTGAAGCTTTCTTT. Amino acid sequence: CASSYSIENTEAFF.